This T cell receptor (beta chain) was found in a study of EBV T-cell therapy then PD-1 blockade in nasopharyngeal carcinoma. Sequencing used immunoSEQ multiplex PCR; TCRdb keeps in-frame clones, though not all of them. The sample holds around 13,000 clones, 80% to 85% seen once. The treatment here: AdE1-LMPpoly-expanded autologous EBV-specific T-cell therapy followed by anti-PD-1 nivolumab. Trimming pared 3 bases from V and 8 bases from J, leaving 13 bases between. From germline, CDR1 is SNHLY and CDR2 FYNNEI. CDR3 size: 14 residues. Remarks on this clone: Its antigen is as yet unknown.

The V and J genes are TRBV2 and TRBJ1-4; D not resolved. The clonotype originates from a man aged 35 to 55 with nasopharyngeal carcinoma. Sequencing used CD8+ T cells from blood, obtained at approximately day 100 from a patient whose treatment included autologous EBV-specific T cells and nivolumab. The chain's CDR3 is CASSDADRQEKLFF. CDR3 nucleotides: TGTGCCAGCAGTGATGCGGACCGTCAGGAAAAACTGTTTTTT.